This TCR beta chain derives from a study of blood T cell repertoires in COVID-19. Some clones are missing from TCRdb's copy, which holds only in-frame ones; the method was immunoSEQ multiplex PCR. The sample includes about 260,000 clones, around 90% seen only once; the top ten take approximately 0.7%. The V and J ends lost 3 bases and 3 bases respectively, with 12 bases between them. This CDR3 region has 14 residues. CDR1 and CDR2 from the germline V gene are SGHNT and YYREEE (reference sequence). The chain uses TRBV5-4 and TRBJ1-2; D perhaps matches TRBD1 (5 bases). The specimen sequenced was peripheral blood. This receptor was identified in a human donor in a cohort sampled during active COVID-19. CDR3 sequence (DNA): TGTGCCAGCAGCTCCCAGGGAGGATACTATGGCTACACCTTC. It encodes CASSSQGGYYGYTF.